These 27 T cell receptor beta chains originate from one sample sequenced in a study of low-dose radiotherapy and immunotherapy resistance in tumors. Time point meaning: before trial treatment. Alpha and beta chains were covered, as first-strand cDNA relied on TRAV- and TRBV-specific primers. The authors ran around 19 PCR cycles to amplify TCRs with a constant-region primer and V-primer adapter. TCRdb ran MiXCR on the reads and lists one entry per CDR3 protein. Of some 60,000 distinct CDR3 sequences listed, around a quarter are singletons. Sequencing used PBMCs, obtained before treatment. These receptors were collected from a male donor with rectosigmoid adenocarcinoma.

As to this clonotype: A read error is the likely source, as a far larger clone sits one nucleotide away. The chain joins TRBV4-2 to TRBJ2-1; 10 bases fit TRBD2. Germline CDR1 is LGHNA and CDR2 is YNFKEQ. Trimming cost V 1 base and J 10 bases; bases outside gene matches: 7. The CDR3 has 15 amino acids. CDR3 nucleotide sequence: TGTGCCAGCAGCCAAGCGGCTAGCGGGAGTTCCGAGCAGTTCTTC. This translates into CASSQAASGSSEQFF.

This CDR3 is CSAPFHSSTDTQYF. The CDR3 DNA reads TGCAGTGCCCCTTTCCACAGTAGCACAGATACGCAGTATTTT. The chain links TRBV20-1 to TRBJ2-3, with unresolved D. Germline loops: CDR1 DFQATT, CDR2 SNEGSKA (reference sequence). V was shortened by 6 bases and J by 0 bases, with 13 bases between the two germline ends. The CDR3 totals 14 residues.

In the case of this clonotype: With only one base between it and a far larger clone, this is likely a read error. The rearrangement uses TRBV15 and TRBJ2-7; 8 bases are shared with TRBD2. Germline V lookup: CDR1 LNHNV, CDR2 YYDKDF (reference sequence). Trimming took 8 bases from V and 7 from J; bases not matched to a gene: 13. The CDR3 is 14 residues long. The DNA for the CDR3 is TGTGCCACCTCCAGCGGGAGCTCCTACAATGAGCAGTACTTC. Its protein product is CATSSGSSYNEQYF.

This clonotype was counted many times. V and J are TRBV7-9 and TRBJ2-3; TRBD2 aligns across 10 bases. The V and J ends lost 10 bases and 2 bases, in that order; junction bases with no gene match: 9. Germline V lookup: CDR1 SEHNR, CDR2 FQNEAQ (reference sequence). The CDR3 runs 15 residues. This chain's CDR3 is CATESSGSFTDTQYF. The CDR3 coding sequence is TGTGCCACCGAGTCTAGCGGGAGCTTCACAGATACGCAGTATTTT.

The table lists this clonotype with many counts. The gene calls are TRBV7-2 and TRBJ1-5; 10 bases align to TRBD1. This CDR3 region has 16 residues. CDR1 SGHTA and CDR2 FQGNSA come from the germline V gene. V was pared by 0 bases and J by 6 bases, with 5 bases of the junction left unmatched. The CDR3 DNA sequence: TGTGCCAGCAGCTTAGCCGGGACAGGGGCGAGTCAGCCCCAGCATTTT. Translating it yields CASSLAGTGASQPQHF. The complete variable domain, with remaining parts taken from reference TRBV7-2 and TRBJ1-5, reads GAGVSQSPSNKVTEKGKDVELRCDPISGHTALYWYRQSLGQGLEFLIYFQGNSAPDKSGLPSDRFSAERTGGSVSTLTIQRTQQEDSAVYLCASSLAGTGASQPQHFGDGTRLSIL.

This clonotype appeared many times. The chain combines TRBV5-1 with TRBJ2-1; unclear D gene. The germline V gene has CDR1 SGHRS and CDR2 YFSETQ. The CDR3 spans 13 residues. The V and J ends lost 5 bases and 4 bases respectively, with 10 bases between them. DNA for the CDR3: TGCGCCAGCAGTCGATTGGAATACAATGAGCAGTTCTTC. It yields the protein CASSRLEYNEQFF.

The gene calls are TRBV7-3 and TRBJ1-2; D unclear. The CDR3 runs 12 residues. Looked up from germline, CDR1 is SGHTA and CDR2 is FQGTGA. The CDR3 region is CVSGGRNHGYTF. The CDR3 bases are TGTGTCAGTGGTGGGAGGAATCATGGCTACACCTTC.

This clonotype was observed many times. The V and J genes are TRBV2 and TRBJ2-7; weak D call: TRBD2 (5 bases). V was pared by 6 bases and J by 5 bases, with 11 bases between. The germline V gene has CDR1 SNHLY and CDR2 FYNNEI. The CDR3 extends over 12 amino acids. CDR3 nucleotide sequence: TGTGCCAGCAGGGTAGTGAGGGACGAGCAGTACTTC. Encoded protein: CASRVVRDEQYF.

The chain carries TRBV6-2 or TRBV6-3 and TRBJ2-3, with D maybe TRBD2 (6 bases). Trimming removed 6 bases from V and 14 bases from J, with 15 bases in between. This CDR3 comprises 11 residues. Germline V CDR1 and CDR2: MNHEY, SVGEGT. In DNA form, the CDR3 reads TGTGCCAGCAGGGCGGGAAGAAAGACGTATTTT. Its translation: CASRAGRKTYF.

This clonotype has at least ten counts. The chain couples TRBV4-3 to TRBJ2-1; 10 bases line up with TRBD1. CDR1 and CDR2 (germline): LGHNA, YSLEER. Losses at the gene ends were 6 bases for V and 7 bases for J; bases not matched to a gene: 12. The CDR3 is 16 residues long. In DNA form, the CDR3 reads TGCGCCAGCAGGCGCTCGGTGACAGGGGGCTGGAATGAGCAGTTCTTC. Protein sequence: CASRRSVTGGWNEQFF.

This clonotype was detected ten times or more. The V and J genes are TRBV6-2 or TRBV6-3 and TRBJ2-7; no definite D call. The CDR3 totals 13 residues. The germline CDR1 and CDR2 sequences are MNHEY and SVGEGT. V dropped 6 bases and J dropped 4 bases, with 13 bases sitting between them. CDR3 sequence (DNA): TGTGCCAGCAGCCTAGGTGTGCGATACGAGCAGTACTTC. This codes for CASSLGVRYEQYF.

This clonotype was observed at least ten times. The rearrangement joins TRBV2 to TRBJ2-1; 14 bases align to TRBD2. CDR3 length equals 15 residues. CDR1 and CDR2 from the germline V gene are SNHLY and FYNNEI. With 6 bases clipped from V and 7 bases from J, the junction kept 5 bases outside the gene matches. CDR3 in amino acids: CASSRTSGGSNEQFF. CDR3 nucleotide sequence: TGTGCCAGCAGCCGGACTAGCGGGGGGTCTAATGAGCAGTTCTTC.

Many counts were recorded for this clonotype. A far larger clone is just one base off, so this is likely a read error. The V gene is TRBV5-1, the J gene TRBJ2-7; D perhaps matches TRBD2 (5 bases). Deletions cut 5 bases from V and 7 bases from J, with 22 bases between. Germline assignment: CDR1 SGHRS and CDR2 YFSETQ. CDR3 length: 15 residues. CDR3 DNA: TGCGCCAGCAGGGCGGAGGTTTTCTCCTACAATGAGCAGTACTTC. As protein: CASRAEVFSYNEQYF.

The chain employs TRBV5-1 and TRBJ1-4; D not certain. This CDR3 contains 14 residues. Germline CDR1 SGHRS, CDR2 YFSETQ. With 3 bases removed from V and 5 bases from J, the gap between germline ends came to 11 bases. CDR3 coding DNA: TGCGCCAGCAGCTCAGGCCAACTGAATGAAAAACTGTTTTTT. The encoded protein is CASSSGQLNEKLFF.

This clonotype was observed many times. The V gene is TRBV20-1, the J gene TRBJ2-1; unclear D gene. V shed 6 bases and J shed 9 bases, with 15 bases lying between them. The CDR3 covers 12 residues. The germline V gene has CDR1 DFQATT and CDR2 SNEGSKA (reference sequence). CDR3 DNA: TGCAGTGCCCCCGGGTCCTCGGGTGAGCAGTTCTTC. This translates into CSAPGSSGEQFF.

This clonotype was recorded many times. The V and J genes are TRBV28 and TRBJ1-5; TRBD1 matches at 11 bases. Germline V gene data show CDR1 as MDHEN and CDR2 as SYDVKM. The CDR3 runs 16 residues. The trim removed 6 bases at V and 6 bases at J, leaving 10 bases unmatched. The CDR3 reads CASRGRGQGGGQPQHF. In nucleotides, the CDR3 is TGTGCCAGCAGGGGGAGGGGACAGGGGGGTGGTCAGCCCCAGCATTTT.

This clonotype was recorded many times. The chain carries TRBV9 and TRBJ2-7; no definite D call. This CDR3 contains 14 residues. V lost 2 bases and J 2 bases, leaving 11 bases between the germline ends. CDR1 and CDR2 (germline): SGDLS, YYNGEE. CDR3 protein: CASSVVDTTYEQYF. The CDR3 coding sequence is TGTGCCAGCAGCGTCGTAGACACCACCTACGAGCAGTACTTC.

This clonotype was detected many times. The chain is built from TRBV4-1 and TRBJ2-5; D possibly matches TRBD1 or TRBD2 (5 bases each). The V end was cut by 1 base, the J end by 5 bases, with 11 bases between. The germline CDR1 and CDR2 sequences are MGHRA and YSYEKL. The CDR3 has 14 residues. This chain's CDR3 is CASSQGGDWETQYF. In DNA form, the CDR3 reads TGCGCCAGCAGCCAAGGAGGGGATTGGGAGACCCAGTACTTC.

The table lists this clonotype with many counts. The chain carries TRBV2 and TRBJ2-2; D is unresolved. CDR1 SNHLY and CDR2 FYNNEI come from the germline V gene. Between the trimmed V and J ends, which lost 6 bases and 6 bases, there was a span of 17 bases. CDR3 length: 15 residues. CDR3 DNA: TGTGCCAGCAGGCTCAATGTCCTAAGGGCCGGGGAGCTGTTTTTT. Encoded protein: CASRLNVLRAGELFF.

This clonotype has at least ten counts. This chain connects TRBV24-1 to TRBJ2-2, with D possibly being TRBD1 (5 bases). The CDR3 length is 15 residues. The V gene's germline CDR1 is KGHDR and CDR2 SFDVKD. The germline V and J ends were trimmed by 1 base and 6 bases, with 11 bases remaining between them. The CDR3 protein is CATSDFSGFPGELFF. The DNA for the CDR3 is TGTGCCACCAGTGATTTCTCAGGGTTCCCCGGGGAGCTGTTTTTT.

The table lists this clonotype with many counts. Mismatch with germline at one junction end may stem from a read error. The chain uses TRBV3-1 and TRBJ2-7; a possible D gene is TRBD1 (6 bases). CDR1 and CDR2 (germline): LGHDT, YNNKEL (reference sequence). The CDR3 has 13 residues. The CDR3 loop reads CASSQYQGTPISF. The CDR3 DNA is TGTGCCAGCAGCCAATACCAGGGGACCCCAATATCTTTC.

This clonotype was observed many times. The J gene is TRBJ2-1, the V gene TRBV29-1; D unclear. The length of the CDR3 is 12 residues. Germline-derived CDR1 and CDR2 are SQVTM and ANQGSEA. Trimming left V 5 bases short and J 12 bases short, with 17 bases between. CDR3 region: CSVRQDARGQFF. The CDR3 DNA reads as TGCAGCGTTAGGCAGGACGCGCGAGGGCAGTTCTTC.

The DNA of the CDR3 is TGTGCTAGCCGAGGGAACCCCTACAATGAGCAGTTCTTC. Protein sequence: CASRGNPYNEQFF. This chain joins TRBV12-5 and TRBJ2-1; D may be TRBD2 (5 bases). CDR1 is LGHNT and CDR2 is FRNRAP in the germline V gene. The length of the CDR3 is 13 residues. Trimming took off 9 bases at V and 2 bases at J, with 11 bases between the two ends.

This clonotype was seen many times. The J gene is TRBJ2-7, the V gene TRBV4-3, with 15 bases matching TRBD2. V shed 4 bases, J shed 1 base, and the junction held 2 bases outside the gene matches. The CDR3 spans 16 residues. Germline V lookup: CDR1 LGHNA, CDR2 YSLEER. The CDR3 sequence: CASSRGLAGGSYEQYF. CDR3 coding DNA: TGCGCCAGCAGCCGGGGACTAGCGGGGGGTTCCTACGAGCAGTACTTC.

In its sample, this clonotype was seen a few times. The rearrangement links TRBV3-1 to TRBJ2-1, with 7 bases fitting TRBD2. The CDR3 is 14 residues long. V shed 4 bases, J shed 12 bases, and the junction held 12 bases outside the gene matches. Germline CDR1 and CDR2: LGHDT and YNNKEL (reference sequence). Here the CDR3 DNA reads TGTGCCAGCAGCCCACCCGGCAGCGGGACTGGGCAGTTCTTC. This translates into CASSPPGSGTGQFF.

This clonotype was seen ten or more times. The V and J genes are TRBV3-1 and TRBJ2-1; D call uncertain. Trimming cost V 2 bases and J 8 bases, with 7 bases left between them. CDR3 length equals 12 residues. Germline V gene lookup returns CDR1 LGHDT and CDR2 YNNKEL (reference sequence). CDR3 in DNA: TGTGCCAGCAGCCAACGCCGGGATGAGCAGTTCTTC. Its protein product is CASSQRRDEQFF.

This clonotype was seen repeatedly, ten times or more. This chain uses TRBV5-6 with TRBJ2-1; 8 bases agree with TRBD2. Germline values: CDR1 SGHDT, CDR2 YYEEEE. Losses at the gene ends were 1 base for V and 4 bases for J; bases not matched to a gene: 4. The CDR3 has 15 amino acids. The DNA for the CDR3 is TGTGCCAGCAGCTTGTCACTAGCGGATTACAATGAGCAGTTCTTC. Its protein product is CASSLSLADYNEQFF.